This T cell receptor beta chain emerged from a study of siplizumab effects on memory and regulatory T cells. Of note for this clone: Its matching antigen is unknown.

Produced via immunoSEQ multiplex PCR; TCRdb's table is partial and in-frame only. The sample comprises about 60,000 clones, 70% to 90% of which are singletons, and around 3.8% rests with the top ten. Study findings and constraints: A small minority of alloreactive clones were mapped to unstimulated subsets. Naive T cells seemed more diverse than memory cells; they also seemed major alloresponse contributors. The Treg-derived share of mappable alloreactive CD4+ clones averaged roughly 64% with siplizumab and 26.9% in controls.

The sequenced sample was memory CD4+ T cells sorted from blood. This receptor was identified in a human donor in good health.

The CDR3 nucleotides are TGTGCCAGCAGTTACGGGGAATCACCCCTCCACTTT. Encoded protein: CASSYGESPLHF. The chain recombines TRBV6-6 with TRBJ1-6; D gene ambiguous. Trimming cost V 2 bases and J 10 bases, with 6 bases left between them. The V gene's germline CDR1 is MNHNY and CDR2 SVGAGI (reference sequence). The CDR3 contains 12 residues.